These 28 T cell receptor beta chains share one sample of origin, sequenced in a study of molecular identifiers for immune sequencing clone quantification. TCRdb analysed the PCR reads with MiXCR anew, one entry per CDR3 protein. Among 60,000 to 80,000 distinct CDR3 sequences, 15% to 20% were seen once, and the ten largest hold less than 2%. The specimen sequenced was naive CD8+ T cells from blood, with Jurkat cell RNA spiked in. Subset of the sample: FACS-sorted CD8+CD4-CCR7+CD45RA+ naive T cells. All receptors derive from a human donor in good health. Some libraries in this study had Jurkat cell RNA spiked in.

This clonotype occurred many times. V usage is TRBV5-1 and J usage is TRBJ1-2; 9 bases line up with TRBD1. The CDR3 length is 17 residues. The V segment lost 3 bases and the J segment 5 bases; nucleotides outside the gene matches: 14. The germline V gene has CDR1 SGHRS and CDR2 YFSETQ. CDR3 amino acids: CASSSNAGDRERYGYTF. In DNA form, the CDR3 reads TGCGCCAGCAGCTCCAACGCGGGGGACAGGGAACGATATGGCTACACCTTC.

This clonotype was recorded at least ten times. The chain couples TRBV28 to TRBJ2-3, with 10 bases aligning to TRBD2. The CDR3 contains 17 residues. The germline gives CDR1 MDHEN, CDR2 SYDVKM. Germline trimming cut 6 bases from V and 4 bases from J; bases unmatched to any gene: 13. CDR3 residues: CASSLRLAGRTSDTQYF. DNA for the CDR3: TGTGCCAGCAGCTTACGACTAGCGGGTCGGACCTCAGATACGCAGTATTTT.

The CDR3 reads CASSFGIGSSYEQYF. CDR3 DNA sequence: TGTGCCAGCAGCTTTGGGATTGGCAGCTCCTACGAGCAGTACTTC. This chain uses TRBV11-3 with TRBJ2-7; D remains unclear. The CDR3 runs to 15 residues. The germline V gene has CDR1 SGHNT and CDR2 YENEEA. The V end lost 3 bases, the J end lost 0 bases, and 12 bases lay between the germline ends.

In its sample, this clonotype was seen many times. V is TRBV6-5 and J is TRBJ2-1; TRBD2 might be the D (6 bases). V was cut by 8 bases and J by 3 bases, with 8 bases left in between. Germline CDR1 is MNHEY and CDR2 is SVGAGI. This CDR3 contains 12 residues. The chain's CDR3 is CASGLLYNEQFF. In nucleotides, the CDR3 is TGTGCCAGCGGACTACTCTACAATGAGCAGTTCTTC.

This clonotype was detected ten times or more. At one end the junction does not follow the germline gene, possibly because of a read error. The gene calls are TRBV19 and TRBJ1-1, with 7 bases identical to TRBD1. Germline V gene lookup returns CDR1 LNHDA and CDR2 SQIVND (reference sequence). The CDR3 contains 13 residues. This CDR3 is CASSIDRAREAFF. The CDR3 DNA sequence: TGTGCCAGTAGCATAGACAGGGCCCGTGAAGCTTTCTTT.

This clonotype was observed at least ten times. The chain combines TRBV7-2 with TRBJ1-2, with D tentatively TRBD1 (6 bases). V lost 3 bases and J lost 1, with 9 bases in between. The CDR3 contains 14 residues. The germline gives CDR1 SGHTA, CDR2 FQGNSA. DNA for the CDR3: TGTGCCAGCAGCTTGGACAGTCATAACTATGGCTACACCTTC. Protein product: CASSLDSHNYGYTF.

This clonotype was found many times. Here the CDR3 reads CASSTGLAGYQETQYF. The CDR3, as DNA: TGTGCCAGCAGCACTGGACTAGCGGGGTACCAAGAGACCCAGTACTTC. The chain is built from TRBV9 and TRBJ2-5; 12 bases line up with TRBD2. Germline CDR1 reads SGDLS; CDR2 reads YYNGEE. The length of the CDR3 is 16 residues. V gave up 4 bases and J gave up 0 bases; unmatched junction bases: 4.

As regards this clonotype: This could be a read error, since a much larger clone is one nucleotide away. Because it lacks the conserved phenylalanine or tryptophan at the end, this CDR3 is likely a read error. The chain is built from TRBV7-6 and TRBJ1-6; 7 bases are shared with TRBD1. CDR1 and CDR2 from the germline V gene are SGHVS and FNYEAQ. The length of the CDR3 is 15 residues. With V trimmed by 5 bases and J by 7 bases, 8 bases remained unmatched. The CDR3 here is CASSPDGTANSPLHS. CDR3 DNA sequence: TGTGCCAGCAGCCCAGACGGGACAGCAAATTCACCCCTCCACTCT.

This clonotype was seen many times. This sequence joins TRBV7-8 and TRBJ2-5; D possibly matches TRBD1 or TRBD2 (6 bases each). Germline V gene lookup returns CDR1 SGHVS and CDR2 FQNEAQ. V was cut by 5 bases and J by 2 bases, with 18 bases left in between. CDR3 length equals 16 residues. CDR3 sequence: CASSPGGPSRQETQYF. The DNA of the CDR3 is TGTGCCAGCAGCCCCGGGGGCCCTAGTAGGCAAGAGACCCAGTACTTC.

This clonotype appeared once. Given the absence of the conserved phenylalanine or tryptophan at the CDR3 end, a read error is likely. For the CDR3, the DNA is TGCGCCAGCAGCTTCCGACAGGGGAAAAACACCGAAGCTTTCCTT. The encoded protein is CASSFRQGKNTEAFL. This chain connects TRBV5-1 to TRBJ1-1; 8 bases are a match to TRBD1. The length of the CDR3 is 15 residues. Germline V gene data show CDR1 as SGHRS and CDR2 as YFSETQ.

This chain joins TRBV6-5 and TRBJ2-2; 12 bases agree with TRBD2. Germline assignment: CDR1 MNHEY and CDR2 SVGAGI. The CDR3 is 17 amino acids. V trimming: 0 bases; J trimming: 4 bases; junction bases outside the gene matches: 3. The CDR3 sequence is CASSYSPSGRATGELFF. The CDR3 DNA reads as TGTGCCAGCAGTTACTCGCCTAGCGGGAGGGCCACCGGGGAGCTGTTTTTT.

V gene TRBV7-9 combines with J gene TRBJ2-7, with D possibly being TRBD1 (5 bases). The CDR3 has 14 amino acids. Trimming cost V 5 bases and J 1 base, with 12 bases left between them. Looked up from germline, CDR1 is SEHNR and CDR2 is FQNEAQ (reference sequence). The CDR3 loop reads CASSQGSRSYEQYF. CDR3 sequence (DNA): TGTGCCAGCAGCCAGGGATCCCGTTCCTACGAGCAGTACTTC.

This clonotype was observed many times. CDR3 amino acids: CASSSVGGGYNEQFF. CDR3 bases: TGTGCCAGCAGCTCAGTCGGGGGCGGCTACAATGAGCAGTTCTTC. This chain uses TRBV7-8 with TRBJ2-1; perhaps D is TRBD1 or TRBD2 (6 bases each). The V end lost 4 bases, the J end lost 3 bases, and 13 bases lay between the germline ends. Per germline, CDR1 SGHVS and CDR2 FQNEAQ. This CDR3 comprises 15 residues. Drawing the rest from reference TRBV7-8 and TRBJ2-1, the complete variable domain is GAGVSQSPRYKVAKRGQDVALRCDPISGHVSLFWYQQALGQGPEFLTYFQNEAQLDKSGLPSDRFFAERPEGSVSTLKIQRTQQEDSAVYLCASSSVGGGYNEQFFGPGTRLTVL.

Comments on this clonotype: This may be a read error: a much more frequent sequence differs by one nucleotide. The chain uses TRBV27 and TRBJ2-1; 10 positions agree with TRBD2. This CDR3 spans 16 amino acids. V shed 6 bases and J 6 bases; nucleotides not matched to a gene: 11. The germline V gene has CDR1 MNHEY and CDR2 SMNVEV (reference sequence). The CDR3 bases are TGTGCCAGCAGACGCCCGGGACTAGCGTTGTGCAATGAGCAGTTCTTC. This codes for CASRRPGLALCNEQFF.

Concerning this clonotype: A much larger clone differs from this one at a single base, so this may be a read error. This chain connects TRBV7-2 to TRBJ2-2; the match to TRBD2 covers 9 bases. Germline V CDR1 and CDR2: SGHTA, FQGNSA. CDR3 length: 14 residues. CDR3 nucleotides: TGTGCCTGCAGCTTAGCGGGAGATACCGGGGAGCTGTTTTTT. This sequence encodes CACSLAGDTGELFF.

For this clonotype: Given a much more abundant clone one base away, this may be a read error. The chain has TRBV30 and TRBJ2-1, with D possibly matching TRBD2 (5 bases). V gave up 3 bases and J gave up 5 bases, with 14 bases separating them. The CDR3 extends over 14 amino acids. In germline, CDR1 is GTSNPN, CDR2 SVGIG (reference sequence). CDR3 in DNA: TGTGCCTGGAGCCTAAGCGGAGCAAACAATGAGCAGTTCTTC. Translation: CAWSLSGANNEQFF.

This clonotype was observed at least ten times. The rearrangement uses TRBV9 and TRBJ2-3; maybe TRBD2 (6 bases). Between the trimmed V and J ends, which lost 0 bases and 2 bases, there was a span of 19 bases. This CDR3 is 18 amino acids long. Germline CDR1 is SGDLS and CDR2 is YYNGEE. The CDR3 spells CASSVGDSGVFVTDTQYF. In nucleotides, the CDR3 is TGTGCCAGCAGCGTAGGTGATAGCGGAGTCTTTGTCACAGATACGCAGTATTTT.

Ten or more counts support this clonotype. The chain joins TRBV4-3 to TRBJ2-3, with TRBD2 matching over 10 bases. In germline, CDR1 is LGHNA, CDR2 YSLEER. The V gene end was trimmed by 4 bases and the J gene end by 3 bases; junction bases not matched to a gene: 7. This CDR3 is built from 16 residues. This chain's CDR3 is CASSPGETSGTDTQYF. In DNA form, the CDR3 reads TGCGCCAGCAGCCCGGGGGAGACTAGCGGGACAGATACGCAGTATTTT.

The CDR3 reads CASSQEGTSYNSPLHF. CDR3 bases: TGTGCCAGCAGCCAAGAGGGCACCTCCTATAATTCACCCCTCCACTTT. The chain recombines TRBV3-1 with TRBJ1-6; D unresolved. V lost 0 bases and J lost 0, with 6 bases in between. The CDR3 sequence is 16 residues long. Germline V lookup: CDR1 LGHDT, CDR2 YNNKEL (reference sequence). The whole variable domain, filled in from reference TRBV3-1 and TRBJ1-6, reads DTAVSQTPKYLVTQMGNDKSIKCEQNLGHDTMYWYKQDSKKFLKIMFSYNNKELIINETVPNRFSPKSPDKAHLNLHINSLELGDSAVYFCASSQEGTSYNSPLHFGNGTRLTVT.

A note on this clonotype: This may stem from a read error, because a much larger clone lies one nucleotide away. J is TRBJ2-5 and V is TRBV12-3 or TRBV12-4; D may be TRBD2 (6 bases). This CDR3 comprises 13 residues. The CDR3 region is CASSLGGGETRYF. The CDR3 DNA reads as TGTGCCAGCAGTTTGGGCGGCGGGGAGACCCGGTACTTC.

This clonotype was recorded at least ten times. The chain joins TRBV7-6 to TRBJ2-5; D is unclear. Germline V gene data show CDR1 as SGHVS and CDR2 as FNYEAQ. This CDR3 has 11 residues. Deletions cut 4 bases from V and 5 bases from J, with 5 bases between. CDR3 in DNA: TGTGCCAGCAGCTGGCTGGAGACCCAGTACTTC. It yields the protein CASSWLETQYF. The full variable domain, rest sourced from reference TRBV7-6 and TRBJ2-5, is GAGVSQSPRYKVTKRGQDVALRCDPISGHVSLYWYRQALGQGPEFLTYFNYEAQQDKSGLPNDRFSAERPEGSISTLTIQRTEQRDSAMYRCASSWLETQYFGPGTRLLVL.

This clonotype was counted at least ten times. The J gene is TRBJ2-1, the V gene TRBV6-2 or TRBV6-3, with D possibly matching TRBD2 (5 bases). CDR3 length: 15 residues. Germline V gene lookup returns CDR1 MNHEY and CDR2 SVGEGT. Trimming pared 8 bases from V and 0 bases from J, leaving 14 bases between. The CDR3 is CASLPAGLSYNEQFF. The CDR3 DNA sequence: TGTGCCAGCCTTCCGGCGGGCCTCTCCTACAATGAGCAGTTCTTC.

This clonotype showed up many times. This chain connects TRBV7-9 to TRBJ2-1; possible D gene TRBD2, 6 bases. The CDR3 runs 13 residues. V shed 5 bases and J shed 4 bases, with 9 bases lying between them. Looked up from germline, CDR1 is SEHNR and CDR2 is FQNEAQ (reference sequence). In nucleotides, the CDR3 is TGTGCCAGCAGCGCGGGACTGTACAATGAGCAGTTCTTC. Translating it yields CASSAGLYNEQFF.

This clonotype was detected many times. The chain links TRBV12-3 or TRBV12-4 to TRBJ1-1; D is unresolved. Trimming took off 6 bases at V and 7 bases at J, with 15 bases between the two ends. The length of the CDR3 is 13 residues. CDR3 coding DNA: TGTGCCAGCAGCCAAACTCCGGGAAGTGAAGCTTTCTTT. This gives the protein CASSQTPGSEAFF.

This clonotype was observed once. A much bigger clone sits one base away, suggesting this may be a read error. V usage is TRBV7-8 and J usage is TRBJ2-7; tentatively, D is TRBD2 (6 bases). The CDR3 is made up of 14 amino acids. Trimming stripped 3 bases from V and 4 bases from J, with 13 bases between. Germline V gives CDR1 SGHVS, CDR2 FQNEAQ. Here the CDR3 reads CASSFELADYEQYF. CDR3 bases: TGTGCCAGCAGCTTCGAACTAGCAGATTACGAGCAGTACTTC. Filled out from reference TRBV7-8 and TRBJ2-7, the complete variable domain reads GAGVSQSPRYKVAKRGQDVALRCDPISGHVSLFWYQQALGQGPEFLTYFQNEAQLDKSGLPSDRFFAERPEGSVSTLKIQRTQQEDSAVYLCASSFELADYEQYFGPGTRLTVT.

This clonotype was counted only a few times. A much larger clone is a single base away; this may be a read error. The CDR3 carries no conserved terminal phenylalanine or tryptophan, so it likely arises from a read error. CDR3 residues: CASSASYEQYL. CDR3 in DNA: TGCGCCAGCAGCGCCAGCTACGAGCAGTACCTC. The chain couples TRBV10-2 to TRBJ2-7; no clear D. Germline CDR1 is WSHSY and CDR2 is SAAADI. The ends were cut back, 6 bases at V and 3 bases at J, with 6 bases in the middle. This CDR3 region has 11 residues.

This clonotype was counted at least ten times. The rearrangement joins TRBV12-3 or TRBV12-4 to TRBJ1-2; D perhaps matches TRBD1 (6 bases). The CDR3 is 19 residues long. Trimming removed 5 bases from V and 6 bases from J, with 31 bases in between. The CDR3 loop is CASSLPSGGAVPGANGYTF. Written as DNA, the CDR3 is TGTGCCAGCAGTCTCCCCTCGGGGGGCGCAGTCCCGGGAGCTAATGGCTACACCTTC.

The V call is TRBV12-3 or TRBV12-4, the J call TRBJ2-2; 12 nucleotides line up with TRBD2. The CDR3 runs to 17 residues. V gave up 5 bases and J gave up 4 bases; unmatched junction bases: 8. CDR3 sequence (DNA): TGTGCCAGCAGTAACACTGGACTAGCGGGATCCACCGGGGAGCTGTTTTTT. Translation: CASSNTGLAGSTGELFF.